The clone carrying this TCR beta chain was counted at least ten times. TCR beta CDR3 region amplification was performed from RNA transcripts. First-round RT-PCR targeting the TCR CDR3 was performed with the HTBI primer set. One entry per CDR3 protein, called by TCRdb with MiXCR from the multiplex PCR reads. The sample yields 640,000 or so distinct CDR3 sequences, roughly 14% seen once. These data are taken from a study of T cells in Graves' hyperthyroidism and ophthalmopathy. Trimming pared 6 bases from V and 8 bases from J, leaving 11 bases between. The CDR3 totals 12 residues. Germline loops: CDR1 LGHNT, CDR2 FRNRAP. At least 3 on the Clinical Activity Score was recorded for ophthalmopathy patients, who also had NOSPECS grade at least 4 and duration under 3 months.

This chain links TRBV12-5 with TRBJ1-3; D remains ambiguous. This receptor was taken from a woman aged 35 to 49 with Graves' ophthalmopathy. Sequencing used blood. CDR3 loop: CASGPNLDTIYF. The CDR3 DNA reads as TGTGCTAGTGGCCCCAACTTGGACACCATATATTTT.